The 19 T cell receptor beta chains given below trace back to one sample, sequenced in a study of T cell repertoires in cytomegalovirus infection (dated by TCRdb to between 2018 and 2021). The reads were generated on an Illumina HiSeq 1500. TCRdb handled the public reads itself, with Q25 trimming in fastp and clone calling in MiXCR, and kept productive beta chains. Each CDR3 protein appears once, grouped with its most common genes and DNA. The sample table shows about 150,000 distinct CDR3 sequences, and over 25% are seen once. The leading ten clones occupy 45% to 55% of the sample. The treatment or condition label for this specimen denotes: in vitro stimulation with specific CMV peptide epitopes to enrich CMV-specific T cells. Antigens of these TCRs are unknown. The sequencing here drew on CD8+ T cells from cultured PBMCs, taken from culture after CMV antigen stimulation. Source of these receptors: a human donor in good health (CMV status not recorded). Some clones in this sample may be carry-over from other donors' samples.

The genes are TRBV11-2 and TRBJ2-3; no clear D gene. CDR3 length equals 14 residues. The germline V gene has CDR1 SGHAT and CDR2 FQNNGV. V lost 8 bases and J 4 bases, leaving 16 bases between the germline ends. CDR3 bases: TGTGCCAGCCTGACTTGGAAGCAAGCAGATACGCAGTATTTT. Protein product: CASLTWKQADTQYF.

Worth noting for this clonotype: This sequence may be a read error, since a much larger clone differs from it by one base. V and J are TRBV11-2 and TRBJ2-1; 8 bases align to TRBD2. This CDR3 has 19 amino acids. The germline gives CDR1 SGHAT, CDR2 FQNNGV. V lost 3 bases and J lost 0; bases outside the gene matches: 13. The CDR3 here is CASSFRRLAWGSSYNEQFF. The CDR3 coding sequence is TGTGCCAGCAGCTTTAGACGACTAGCGTGGGGGAGCTCCTACAATGAGCAGTTCTTC.

A few counts support this clonotype. As DNA, the CDR3 is TGTGCCAGCAGCGGGGGGCCGGAGGAGACCCAGTACTTC. Protein: CASSGGPEETQYF. The V call is TRBV11-2, the J call TRBJ2-5, with D perhaps assigned TRBD1 or TRBD2 (6 bases each). CDR1 and CDR2 (germline): SGHAT, FQNNGV. CDR3 length: 13 amino acids. Trimming took 5 bases from V and 5 from J, leaving 12 bases between them.

The rearrangement joins TRBV7-2 to TRBJ2-3, with 9 nucleotides matching TRBD2. CDR1 SGHTA and CDR2 FQGNSA come from the germline V gene. The V and J ends lost 4 bases and 3 bases, in that order; junction bases with no gene match: 5. This CDR3 contains 15 residues. The CDR3 region is CASSSPTSGTDTQYF. CDR3 DNA sequence: TGTGCCAGCAGCTCGCCTACTAGCGGGACAGATACGCAGTATTTT. Supplemented by reference TRBV7-2 and TRBJ2-3, the full variable domain reads GAGVSQSPSNKVTEKGKDVELRCDPISGHTALYWYRQSLGQGLEFLIYFQGNSAPDKSGLPSDRFSAERTGGSVSTLTIQRTQQEDSAVYLCASSSPTSGTDTQYFGPGTRLTVL.

V and J are TRBV19 and TRBJ1-1, with D hard to call. The germline V and J ends were trimmed by 8 bases and 8 bases, with 21 bases remaining between them. CDR1 is LNHDA and CDR2 is SQIVND in the germline V gene (reference sequence). The CDR3 totals 14 residues. The CDR3 DNA is TGTGCCAGTTCAACCGGGCCTACTCTCGCAGAAGCTTTCTTT. Translated, it gives CASSTGPTLAEAFF. Supplemented by reference TRBV19 and TRBJ1-1, the full variable domain reads DGGITQSPKYLFRKEGQNVTLSCEQNLNHDAMYWYRQDPGQGLRLIYYSQIVNDFQKGDIAEGYSVSREKKESFPLTVTSAQKNPTAFYLCASSTGPTLAEAFFGQGTRLTVV.

This clonotype has just a few counts. J is TRBJ2-7 and V is TRBV28, with D perhaps being TRBD1 or TRBD2 (5 bases each). Trimming cost V 8 bases and J 4 bases, with 21 bases left between them. The CDR3 covers 15 residues. The germline V gene has CDR1 MDHEN and CDR2 SYDVKM. This CDR3 is CASAQTGLPLYEQYF. Written as DNA, the CDR3 is TGTGCCAGCGCCCAAACGGGGCTCCCTCTTTACGAGCAGTACTTC. Drawing the rest from reference TRBV28 and TRBJ2-7, the complete variable domain is DVKVTQSSRYLVKRTGEKVFLECVQDMDHENMFWYRQDPGLGLRLIYFSYDVKMKEKGDIPEGYSVSREKKERFSLILESASTNQTSMYLCASAQTGLPLYEQYFGPGTRLTVT.

This clonotype turned up a few times. The chain combines TRBV6-5 with TRBJ2-1; D uncertain. Germline CDR1 MNHEY, CDR2 SVGAGI. V was trimmed by 2 bases and J by 5 bases, leaving 13 bases between them. The CDR3 is 15 residues long. The CDR3 nucleotides read TGTGCCAGCAGTTACGAACCACTATCAAACAATGAGCAGTTCTTC. This sequence encodes CASSYEPLSNNEQFF.

This clonotype was found many times. This rearrangement joins TRBV7-2 to TRBJ1-6; D gene uncertain. The CDR3 consists of 14 residues. Trimming took off 3 bases at V and 7 bases at J, with 10 bases between the two ends. Per germline, CDR1 SGHTA and CDR2 FQGNSA. CDR3 in amino acids: CASSFGGENSPLHF. The CDR3 nucleotides are TGTGCCAGCAGCTTCGGCGGGGAAAATTCACCCCTCCACTTT.

The V gene is TRBV15, the J gene TRBJ1-1, with D perhaps TRBD1 (5 bases). CDR1 LNHNV and CDR2 YYDKDF come from the germline V gene (reference sequence). V was cut by 5 bases and J by 7 bases, with 26 bases left in between. The CDR3 loop spans 17 amino acids. This CDR3 reads CATSPGAARFGYIEAFF. The CDR3 nucleotides read TGTGCCACCAGCCCCGGGGCAGCGCGGTTCGGCTACATTGAAGCTTTCTTT.

This sequence joins TRBV6-6 and TRBJ1-2, with TRBD1 matching 10 bases. The germline V gene has CDR1 MNHNY and CDR2 SVGAGI (reference sequence). Unmatched junction bases numbered 9, after V lost 6 bases and J lost 2 bases. This CDR3 has 16 amino acids. The CDR3 DNA reads TGTGCCAGCAGCTCAACCGGGACAGGGGAGAACTATGGCTACACCTTC. The encoded protein is CASSSTGTGENYGYTF.

On this clonotype itself: Relative to the germline gene, one junction end is altered; a read error may explain this. The chain couples TRBV28 to TRBJ2-1, with TRBD1 identical over 7 bases. CDR1 is MDHEN and CDR2 is SYDVKM in the germline V gene. This CDR3 has 16 amino acids. CDR3 in amino acids: CAGSPADRDSYNEQFF. The CDR3 nucleotides read TGTGCCGGCAGTCCCGCCGACAGGGACTCCTACAATGAGCAGTTCTTC.

The chain carries TRBV10-3 and TRBJ1-2; a weak D match, TRBD1 (5 bases). Between the trimmed V and J ends, which lost 3 bases and 8 bases, there was a span of 16 bases. Germline CDR1 reads ENHRY; CDR2 reads SYGVKD. This CDR3 spans 14 amino acids. Here the CDR3 reads CAISDLGPGRGYTF. CDR3 DNA sequence: TGTGCCATCAGTGATCTGGGGCCAGGTCGAGGCTACACCTTC.

This clonotype was seen a handful of times. J is TRBJ2-3 and V is TRBV27; D is perhaps TRBD1 or TRBD2 (6 bases each). The V end was cut by 7 bases, the J end by 3 bases, with 17 bases between. The length of the CDR3 is 15 residues. Germline V gives CDR1 MNHEY, CDR2 SMNVEV (reference sequence). CDR3 nucleotide sequence: TGTGCCAGCATGGTAGGGGGGCCCATGACAGATACGCAGTATTTT. Protein product: CASMVGGPMTDTQYF.

At least ten counts were recorded for this clonotype. The CDR3 DNA sequence: TGTGCCAGCAGTGAATTGCGGGGGAACTATGGCTACACCTTC. Its translation: CASSELRGNYGYTF. The chain joins TRBV2 to TRBJ1-2; possible D gene TRBD1, 5 bases. The CDR3 contains 14 residues. V shed 2 bases and J shed 2 bases, with 9 bases lying between them. Germline CDR1 is SNHLY and CDR2 is FYNNEI.

This rearrangement joins TRBV20-1 to TRBJ2-3; a weak D match, TRBD1 (6 bases). CDR1 DFQATT and CDR2 SNEGSKA come from the germline V gene (reference sequence). The CDR3 runs to 15 residues. The V gene lost 3 bases and the J gene lost 4 bases, with 17 bases spanning the gap. The CDR3 DNA reads as TGCAGTGCTAGTCCAGGGGCAACGGAGCCAGATACGCAGTATTTT. It is translated as CSASPGATEPDTQYF.

This clonotype was found a few times. The gene calls are TRBV7-9 and TRBJ2-7, with 9 bases identical to TRBD1. J gave up 2 bases and V 5 bases, and 4 bases lay outside the gene matches. CDR3 length equals 14 residues. Germline CDR1 reads SEHNR; CDR2 reads FQNEAQ (reference sequence). CDR3 DNA: TGTGCCAGCAGCGTCGGGGACAGGGCCTACGAGCAGTACTTC. Translated, it gives CASSVGDRAYEQYF.

The table lists this clonotype with a few counts. V is TRBV7-9 and J is TRBJ1-1; D is possibly TRBD1 (5 bases). The CDR3 is 11 residues long. Trimming removed 4 bases from V and 8 bases from J, with 8 bases in between. From germline, CDR1 is SEHNR and CDR2 FQNEAQ (reference sequence). CDR3 DNA sequence: TGTGCCAGCAGCTCCCAGGGAGAAGCTTTCTTT. It yields the protein CASSSQGEAFF.

The chain recombines TRBV5-1 with TRBJ2-2; D perhaps matches TRBD2 (6 bases). The CDR3 is made up of 15 amino acids. Germline loops: CDR1 SGHRS, CDR2 YFSETQ. The ends were cut back, 7 bases at V and 4 bases at J, with 17 bases in the middle. The CDR3, as DNA: TGCGCCAGCCCCGCGACTAGATCCCCCACCGGGGAGCTGTTTTTT. Protein product: CASPATRSPTGELFF.

The V call is TRBV7-8, the J call TRBJ1-1; D unclear. CDR1 SGHVS and CDR2 FQNEAQ come from the germline V gene. The CDR3 runs to 12 residues. V lost 5 bases to trimming and J lost 3 bases, with 7 bases between them. CDR3 in amino acids: CASSVRDTEAFF. The CDR3 bases are TGTGCCAGCAGCGTCCGGGACACTGAAGCTTTCTTT.